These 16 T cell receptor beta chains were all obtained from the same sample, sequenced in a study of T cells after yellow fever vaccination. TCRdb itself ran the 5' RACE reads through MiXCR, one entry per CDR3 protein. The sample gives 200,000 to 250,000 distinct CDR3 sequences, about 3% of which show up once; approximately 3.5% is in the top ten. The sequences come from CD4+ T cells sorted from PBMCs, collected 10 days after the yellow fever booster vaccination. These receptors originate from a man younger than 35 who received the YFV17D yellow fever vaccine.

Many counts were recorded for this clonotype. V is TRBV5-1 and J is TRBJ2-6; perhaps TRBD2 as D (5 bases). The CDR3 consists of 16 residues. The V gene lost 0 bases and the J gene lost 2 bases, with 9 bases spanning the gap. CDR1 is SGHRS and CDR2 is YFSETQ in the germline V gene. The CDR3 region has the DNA TGCGCCAGCAGCTTGGCGCGGGCGACTGGGGCCAACGTCCTGACTTTC. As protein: CASSLARATGANVLTF. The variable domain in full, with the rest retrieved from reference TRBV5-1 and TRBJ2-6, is KAGVTQTPRYLIKTRGQQVTLSCSPISGHRSVSWYQQTPGQGLQFLFEYFSETQRNKGNFPGRFSGRQFSNSRSEMNVSTLELGDSALYLCASSLARATGANVLTFGAGSRLTVL.

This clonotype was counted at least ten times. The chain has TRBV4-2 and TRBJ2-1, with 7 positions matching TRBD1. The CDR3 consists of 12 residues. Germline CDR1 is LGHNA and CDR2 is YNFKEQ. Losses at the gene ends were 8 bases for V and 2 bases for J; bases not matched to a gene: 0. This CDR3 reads CASGTAYNEQFF. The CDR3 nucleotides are TGTGCCAGCGGGACAGCCTACAATGAGCAGTTCTTC.

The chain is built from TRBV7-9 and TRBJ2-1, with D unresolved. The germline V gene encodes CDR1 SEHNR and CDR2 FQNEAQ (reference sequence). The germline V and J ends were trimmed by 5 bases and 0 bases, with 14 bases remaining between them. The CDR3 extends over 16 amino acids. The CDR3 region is CASSPPGTPSYNEQFF. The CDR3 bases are TGTGCCAGCAGCCCGCCGGGCACTCCCTCCTACAATGAGCAGTTCTTC.

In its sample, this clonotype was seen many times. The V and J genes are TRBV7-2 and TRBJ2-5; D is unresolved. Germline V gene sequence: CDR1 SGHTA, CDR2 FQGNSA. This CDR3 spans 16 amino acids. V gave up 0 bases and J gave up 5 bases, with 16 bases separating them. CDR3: CASSLASARRYETQYF. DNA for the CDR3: TGTGCCAGCAGCTTAGCGTCTGCCAGGCGGTACGAGACCCAGTACTTC.

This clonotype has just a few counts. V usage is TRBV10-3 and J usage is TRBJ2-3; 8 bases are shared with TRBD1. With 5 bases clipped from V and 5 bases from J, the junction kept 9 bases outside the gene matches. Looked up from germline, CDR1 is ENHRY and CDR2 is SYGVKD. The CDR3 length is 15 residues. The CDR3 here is CAISTGGLTQDTQYF. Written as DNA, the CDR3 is TGTGCCATCAGTACAGGGGGTCTTACACAAGATACGCAGTATTTT.

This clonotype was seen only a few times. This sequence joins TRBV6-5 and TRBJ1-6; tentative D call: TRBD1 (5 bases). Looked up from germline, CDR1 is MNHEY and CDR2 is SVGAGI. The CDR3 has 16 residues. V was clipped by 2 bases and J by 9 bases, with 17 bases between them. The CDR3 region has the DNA TGTGCCAGCAGTTACAGGGAGGCCCGTGGGGGTTCACCCCTCCACTTT. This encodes CASSYREARGGSPLHF.

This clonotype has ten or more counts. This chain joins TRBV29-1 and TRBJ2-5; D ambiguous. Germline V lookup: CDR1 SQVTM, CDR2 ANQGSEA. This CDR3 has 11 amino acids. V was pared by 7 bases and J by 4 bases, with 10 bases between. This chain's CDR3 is CSARQRETQYF. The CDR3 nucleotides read TGCAGCGCCAGACAAAGAGAGACCCAGTACTTC.

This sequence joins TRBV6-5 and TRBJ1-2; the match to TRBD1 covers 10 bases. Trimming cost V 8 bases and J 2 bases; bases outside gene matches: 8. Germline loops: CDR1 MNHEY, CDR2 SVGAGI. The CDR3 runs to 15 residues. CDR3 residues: CASHSRDRGNYGYTF. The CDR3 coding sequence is TGTGCCAGCCACTCCCGGGACAGGGGAAACTATGGCTACACCTTC.

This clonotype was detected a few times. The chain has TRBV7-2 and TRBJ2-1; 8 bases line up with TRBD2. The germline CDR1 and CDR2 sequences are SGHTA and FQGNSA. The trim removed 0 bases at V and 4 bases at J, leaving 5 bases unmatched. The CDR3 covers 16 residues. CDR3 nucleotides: TGTGCCAGCAGCTTAGCTCTGGCTAGCGGGTACAATGAGCAGTTCTTC. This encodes CASSLALASGYNEQFF.

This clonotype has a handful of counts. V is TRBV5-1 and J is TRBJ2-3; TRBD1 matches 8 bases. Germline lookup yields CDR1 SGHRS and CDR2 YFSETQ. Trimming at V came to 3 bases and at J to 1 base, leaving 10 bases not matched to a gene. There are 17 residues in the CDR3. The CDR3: CASSSNRPGQGTDTQYF. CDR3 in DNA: TGCGCCAGCAGCTCGAATCGCCCGGGACAGGGCACAGATACGCAGTATTTT.

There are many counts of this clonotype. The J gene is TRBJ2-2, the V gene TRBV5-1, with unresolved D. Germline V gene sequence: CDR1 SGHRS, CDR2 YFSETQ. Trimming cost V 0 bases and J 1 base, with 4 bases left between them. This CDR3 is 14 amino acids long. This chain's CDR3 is CASSLVENTGELFF. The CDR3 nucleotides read TGCGCCAGCAGCTTGGTGGAGAACACCGGGGAGCTGTTTTTT.

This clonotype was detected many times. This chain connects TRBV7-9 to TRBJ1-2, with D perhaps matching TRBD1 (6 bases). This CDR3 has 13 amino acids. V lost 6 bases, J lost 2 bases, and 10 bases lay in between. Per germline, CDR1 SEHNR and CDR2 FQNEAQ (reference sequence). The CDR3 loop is CASRNQGNYGYTF. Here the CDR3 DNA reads TGTGCCAGCAGGAATCAGGGGAACTATGGCTACACCTTC.

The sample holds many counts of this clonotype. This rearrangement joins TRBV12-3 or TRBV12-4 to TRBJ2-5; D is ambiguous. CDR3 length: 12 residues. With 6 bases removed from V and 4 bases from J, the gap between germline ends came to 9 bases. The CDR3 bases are TGTGCCAGCAGCCTCAGTATAGAGACCCAGTACTTC. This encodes CASSLSIETQYF.

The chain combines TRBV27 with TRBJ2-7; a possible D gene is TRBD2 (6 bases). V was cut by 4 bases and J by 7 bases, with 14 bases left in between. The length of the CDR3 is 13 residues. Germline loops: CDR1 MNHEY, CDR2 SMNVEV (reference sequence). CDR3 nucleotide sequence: TGTGCCAGCAGTTGGTCAGGGACTCAGGAGCAGTACTTC. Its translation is CASSWSGTQEQYF.

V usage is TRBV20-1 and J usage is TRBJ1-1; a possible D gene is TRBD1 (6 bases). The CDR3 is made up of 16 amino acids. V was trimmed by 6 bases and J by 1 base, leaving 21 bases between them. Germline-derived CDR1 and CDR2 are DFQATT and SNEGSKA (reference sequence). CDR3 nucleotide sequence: TGCAGTGCCCCAGGGCCACAGGGTAGCGGGAACACTGAAGCTTTCTTT. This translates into CSAPGPQGSGNTEAFF.

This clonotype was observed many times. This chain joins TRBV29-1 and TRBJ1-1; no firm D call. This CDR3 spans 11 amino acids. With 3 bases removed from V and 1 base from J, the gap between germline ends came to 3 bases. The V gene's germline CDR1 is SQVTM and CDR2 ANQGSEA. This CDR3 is CSVDTNTEAFF. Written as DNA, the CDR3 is TGCAGCGTTGACACGAACACTGAAGCTTTCTTT.